A single sample is the source of the 22 T cell receptor beta chains below, sequenced in a study of human T cells and chemical hapten exposure. TCRdb reprocessed the RACE reads via MiXCR and lists one record per CDR3 protein. The profile covers more than 65,000 distinct CDR3 sequences, with 25% to 40% appearing a single time and 8.9% taken by the ten largest. As for time point: patch test 1, 2 weeks after DPC sensitization. Regarding treatment: therapeutic diphenylcyclopropenone sensitization with weekly scalp DPC. The material was whole blood, obtained in connection with sensitization to the hapten diphenylcyclopropenone (DPC). The receptor source for this set is a man in his forties with alopecia areata. Some clones in this sample may be carry-over from other donors' samples.

This clonotype was found a few times. The rearrangement links TRBV7-3 to TRBJ2-3; possibly TRBD2 for D (6 bases). V dropped 0 bases and J dropped 6 bases, with 13 bases sitting between them. Germline V gene lookup returns CDR1 SGHTA and CDR2 FQGTGA. The length of the CDR3 is 15 residues. For the CDR3, the DNA is TGTGCCAGCAGCTTAACTAGGACACGGGAGGATACGCAGTATTTT. Residues: CASSLTRTREDTQYF.

V usage is TRBV5-1 and J usage is TRBJ2-6; TRBD1 agrees at 8 bases. Germline V gene data show CDR1 as SGHRS and CDR2 as YFSETQ. The ends lost 0 bases at V and 0 bases at J; junction bases unmatched: 8. CDR3 length: 19 amino acids. The CDR3 region has the DNA TGCGCCAGCAGCTTGGCCGGACAGGGAACTTTCTCTGGGGCCAACGTCCTGACTTTC. Protein: CASSLAGQGTFSGANVLTF.

This clonotype was seen more than once but under ten times. The chain joins TRBV28 to TRBJ2-3, with D possibly being TRBD1 (5 bases). V was shortened by 3 bases and J by 0 bases, with 16 bases between the two germline ends. CDR1 MDHEN and CDR2 SYDVKM come from the germline V gene. The CDR3 totals 17 residues. CDR3 sequence reads: CASSFLQGTSSTDTQYF. The CDR3 DNA reads as TGTGCCAGCAGTTTTCTCCAGGGTACTTCTAGCACAGATACGCAGTATTTT. Full variable domain (remainder filled in from reference TRBV28 and TRBJ2-3): DVKVTQSSRYLVKRTGEKVFLECVQDMDHENMFWYRQDPGLGLRLIYFSYDVKMKEKGDIPEGYSVSREKKERFSLILESASTNQTSMYLCASSFLQGTSSTDTQYFGPGTRLTVL.

This clonotype was recorded many times. V is TRBV6-5 and J is TRBJ2-7, with D perhaps given as TRBD1 or TRBD2 (5 bases each). The CDR3 is made up of 16 amino acids. Germline CDR1 reads MNHEY; CDR2 reads SVGAGI. With 0 bases removed from V and 5 bases from J, the gap between germline ends came to 17 bases. CDR3 nucleotides: TGTGCCAGCAGTTACTCGAGGGGCGCGGGCAGCGACGAGCAGTACTTC. Residues: CASSYSRGAGSDEQYF.

This clonotype was observed a handful of times. The rearrangement links TRBV5-4 to TRBJ2-1; D might be TRBD1 (5 bases). The germline V and J ends were trimmed by 3 bases and 2 bases, with 12 bases remaining between them. Germline V gene lookup returns CDR1 SGHNT and CDR2 YYREEE (reference sequence). This CDR3 region has 15 residues. CDR3 sequence reads: CASSSQGNPYNEQFF. CDR3 sequence (DNA): TGTGCCAGCAGCTCGCAGGGTAACCCCTACAATGAGCAGTTCTTC.

The chain is built from TRBV6-5 and TRBJ2-7; 7 nucleotides line up with TRBD2. The CDR3 has 13 residues. CDR1 MNHEY and CDR2 SVGAGI come from the germline V gene. The V gene end was trimmed by 7 bases and the J gene end by 2 bases; junction bases not matched to a gene: 5. The CDR3 sequence: CASTPAGAYEQYF. Written as DNA, the CDR3 is TGTGCCAGCACCCCCGCGGGGGCCTACGAGCAGTACTTC.

The chain has TRBV6-1 and TRBJ2-6; 10 positions match TRBD1. The CDR3 is 15 amino acids. The J segment lost 5 bases and the V segment lost 11 bases, leaving 9 bases of the junction unmatched. The germline gives CDR1 MNHNS, CDR2 SASEGT. This CDR3 reads CAATGGISRANVLTF. The DNA of the CDR3 is TGTGCCGCGACAGGGGGCATTTCTCGGGCCAACGTCCTGACTTTC.

The chain employs TRBV12-3 or TRBV12-4 and TRBJ2-1, with D tentatively TRBD2 (6 bases). CDR3 length equals 19 residues. The ends were cut back, 1 base at V and 1 base at J, with 20 bases in the middle. CDR3 nucleotide sequence: TGTGCCAGCAGTTTAGAGGGTTATGGGCGGGGAAGGTCCTACAATGAGCAGTTCTTC. Translation gives CASSLEGYGRGRSYNEQFF.

This clonotype was seen a handful of times. The rearrangement uses TRBV27 and TRBJ2-7, with 8 positions matching TRBD1. V shed 5 bases, J shed 4 bases, and the junction held 7 bases outside the gene matches. Germline V CDR1 and CDR2: MNHEY, SMNVEV (reference sequence). The CDR3 contains 14 residues. CDR3 in amino acids: CASSQRTGSYEQYF. CDR3 nucleotides: TGTGCCAGCAGTCAAAGGACAGGGTCGTACGAGCAGTACTTC.

A remark on this clonotype: One end of the junction is discordant with germline, which a read error may explain. The chain uses TRBV6-5 and TRBJ1-4; D gene uncertain. Germline V gene data show CDR1 as MNHEY and CDR2 as SVGAGI. The CDR3 is 15 residues long. The CDR3 region is CASSRNRATNKKLFF. As DNA, the CDR3 is TGTGCCAGCAGTCGCAACCGGGCCACTAATAAAAAACTGTTTTTT.

J is TRBJ2-3 and V is TRBV24-1; TRBD2 is a possible D gene (6 bases). The V end lost 4 bases, the J end lost 4 bases, and 14 bases lay between the germline ends. CDR1 KGHDR and CDR2 SFDVKD come from the germline V gene. This CDR3 has 15 residues. CDR3 nucleotide sequence: TGTGCCACCAGTGAGACTGGAGGGCGGGCAGATACGCAGTATTTT. Protein product: CATSETGGRADTQYF.

The rearrangement joins TRBV14 to TRBJ2-1, with 10 bases lining up with TRBD2. Germline CDR1 and CDR2: SGHDN and FVKESK. CDR3 length: 16 amino acids. V shed 2 bases and J 7 bases; nucleotides not matched to a gene: 8. The CDR3 bases are TGTGCCAGCAGCCAATCCCTAGCGGGAGAAGGGAATGAGCAGTTCTTC. It codes for CASSQSLAGEGNEQFF. Full variable domain (remainder filled in from reference TRBV14 and TRBJ2-1): EAGVTQFPSHSVIEKGQTVTLRCDPISGHDNLYWYRRVMGKEIKFLLHFVKESKQDESGMPNNRFLAERTGGTYSTLKVQPAELEDSGVYFCASSQSLAGEGNEQFFGPGTRLTVL.

The gene calls are TRBV19 and TRBJ2-1, with 9 bases aligning to TRBD1. V lost 5 bases and J lost 7; bases outside the gene matches: 12. CDR1 and CDR2 (germline): LNHDA, SQIVND (reference sequence). The CDR3 consists of 16 residues. The CDR3 is CASSLGTGKLQNEQFF. The DNA of the CDR3 is TGTGCCAGTAGTCTAGGGACAGGGAAGCTACAAAATGAGCAGTTCTTC. The full variable domain, rest sourced from reference TRBV19 and TRBJ2-1, is DGGITQSPKYLFRKEGQNVTLSCEQNLNHDAMYWYRQDPGQGLRLIYYSQIVNDFQKGDIAEGYSVSREKKESFPLTVTSAQKNPTAFYLCASSLGTGKLQNEQFFGPGTRLTVL.

This clonotype occurred a few times. V is TRBV19 and J is TRBJ2-4; TRBD1 is a possible D gene (5 bases). From germline, CDR1 is LNHDA and CDR2 SQIVND (reference sequence). This CDR3 spans 14 amino acids. V was cut by 1 base and J by 8 bases, with 12 bases left in between. In DNA form, the CDR3 reads TGTGCCAGTAGTATAGGTCCAGGGAAGGACATTCAGTACTTC. Translation gives CASSIGPGKDIQYF.

This clonotype has a handful of counts. The chain is built from TRBV2 and TRBJ1-2, with unresolved D. The length of the CDR3 is 13 residues. Germline values: CDR1 SNHLY, CDR2 FYNNEI. Trimming took off 6 bases at V and 2 bases at J, with 10 bases between the two ends. CDR3 sequence: CASSLRDNYGYTF. DNA for the CDR3: TGTGCCAGCAGCCTTCGTGACAACTATGGCTACACCTTC.

The table lists this clonotype with a few counts. The chain is built from TRBV19 and TRBJ2-7, with a weak D call TRBD2 (6 bases). V lost 5 bases to trimming and J lost 4 bases, with 12 bases between them. The CDR3 runs 13 residues. CDR1 and CDR2 (germline): LNHDA, SQIVND (reference sequence). For the CDR3, the DNA is TGTGCCAGTAGTCCGGGGGATGGTTACGAGCAGTACTTC. Residues: CASSPGDGYEQYF.

The chain employs TRBV6-5 and TRBJ2-3; 11 bases are shared with TRBD2. Germline CDR1 MNHEY, CDR2 SVGAGI. With V trimmed by 2 bases and J by 1 base, 5 bases remained unmatched. The CDR3 totals 17 residues. The CDR3 region has the DNA TGTGCCAGCAGTTACATGAGGGGACTAGCGGGCACAGATACGCAGTATTTT. Protein product: CASSYMRGLAGTDTQYF.

In this sample, this clonotype turned up a few times. The chain links TRBV11-2 to TRBJ2-1; 9 bases are a match to TRBD2. The V segment lost 5 bases and the J segment 8 bases; nucleotides outside the gene matches: 13. Looked up from germline, CDR1 is SGHAT and CDR2 is FQNNGV. CDR3 size: 16 residues. The CDR3 here is CASSPGTSSLTDEQFF. In DNA form, the CDR3 reads TGTGCCAGCAGCCCAGGGACTAGCTCCCTGACCGATGAGCAGTTCTTC.

In its sample, this clonotype was seen a few times. V is TRBV27 and J is TRBJ1-5; D remains unclear. Germline V gene sequence: CDR1 MNHEY, CDR2 SMNVEV (reference sequence). This CDR3 region has 14 residues. The ends were cut back, 2 bases at V and 5 bases at J, with 10 bases in the middle. CDR3 nucleotide sequence: TGTGCCAGCAGTTTAGGATTCGGGGATCAGCCCCAGCATTTT. Its translation is CASSLGFGDQPQHF.

This clonotype was seen ten or more times. The V and J genes are TRBV11-2 and TRBJ2-5, with TRBD2 matching 8 bases. The ends lost 5 bases at V and 2 bases at J; junction bases unmatched: 4. In germline, CDR1 is SGHAT, CDR2 FQNNGV. The CDR3 loop spans 14 amino acids. In DNA, the CDR3 is TGTGCCAGCAGCCCGAGCGGGGGACAAGAGACCCAGTACTTC. The encoded protein is CASSPSGGQETQYF.

The table lists this clonotype with a few counts. The V gene is TRBV30, the J gene TRBJ1-4; D is undetermined. The V end was cut by 1 base, the J end by 5 bases, with 8 bases between. This CDR3 is built from 13 residues. Germline V gene lookup returns CDR1 GTSNPN and CDR2 SVGIG (reference sequence). The CDR3 nucleotides are TGTGCCTGGAGTGCGGGAGAAAATGAAAAACTGTTTTTT. Translating gives CAWSAGENEKLFF.

This chain links TRBV3-1 with TRBJ2-4; tentative D call: TRBD1 (5 bases). Germline values: CDR1 LGHDT, CDR2 YNNKEL (reference sequence). V shed 8 bases and J shed 0 bases, with 17 bases lying between them. CDR3 size: 16 residues. In DNA, the CDR3 is TGTGCCAGCGGGCAGGGATTACCGTTAGCCAAAAACATTCAGTACTTC. Translated, it gives CASGQGLPLAKNIQYF.